This T cell receptor (beta chain) came from a study of human T cells and chemical hapten exposure. Study-wide background: Alopecia areata, totalis or universalis was found in mostly female patients.

There are a few counts of this clonotype. Its specificity is not known. A single record per CDR3 protein comes from TCRdb applying MiXCR to the RACE reads. The repertoire holds 80,000 to 100,000 distinct CDR3 sequences, with over 6% as singletons. Regarding time point: patch test 1, 2 weeks after DPC sensitization. Noted treatment: therapeutic diphenylcyclopropenone sensitization with weekly scalp DPC. The CDR3 has 16 residues. The germline V and J ends were trimmed by 0 bases and 8 bases, with 18 bases remaining between them. Study conclusions and caveats: There were significantly more large CDR3 similarity clusters among expanded TCRs than among controls.

The chain employs TRBV23-1 and TRBJ2-3, with TRBD2 as a possible D gene (6 bases). TRBV23-1 is an ORF for which the function is uncertain. The TCR comes from a woman under 40 with alopecia areata. Some clones in this sample may be carry-over from other donors' samples. Specimen: whole blood, collected in connection with sensitization to the hapten diphenylcyclopropenone (DPC). The CDR3 region has the DNA TGCGCCAGCAGTCAATCGGAGGCGGGCCCGGGGGTTACGCAGTATTTT. Translation gives CASSQSEAGPGVTQYF.